The 30 T cell receptor beta chains below all came from one sample that was sequenced in a study of radiation and T cells in renal cell carcinoma (dated by TCRdb to about 2020). The label giving this sample's time point can be read as: blood 4 weeks post-SBRT, at nephrectomy. Read against the paper, the sample's treatment or condition label means: 15 Gy SBRT to primary tumor, nephrectomy 4 weeks later. The library was produced with the immunoSEQ multiplex PCR assay. Here the immuneACCESS table is served through TCRdb, limited to in-frame sequences with V and J called. Missing clones are a known gap in these copies; in checked studies unresolved V genes cover under half, and the rest lacks a known reason. Recorded for this sample are 140,000 to 150,000 clones; 86% of them occurred a single time. Over 15% of the sample is in the top ten clones. Sequenced material: blood, taken from a patient whose treatment included radiotherapy and nephrectomy. Receptors originate from a woman between 45 and 65 years old with renal cell carcinoma.

The chain uses TRBV4-1 and TRBJ1-2; D is undetermined. The germline V gene has CDR1 MGHRA and CDR2 YSYEKL. The CDR3 runs 12 residues. Trimming left V 2 bases short and J 8 bases short, with 9 bases between. The DNA for the CDR3 is TGCGCCAGCAGCCAAATTTCAGAGGGCTACACCTTC. Protein: CASSQISEGYTF.

V gene TRBV28 combines with J gene TRBJ2-7; 9 bases line up with TRBD1. Germline CDR1 reads MDHEN; CDR2 reads SYDVKM. The CDR3 runs 13 residues. V shed 5 bases and J 3 bases; nucleotides not matched to a gene: 2. The CDR3 region is CASSRDRDYEQYF. In DNA, the CDR3 is TGTGCCAGCAGTCGGGACAGGGACTACGAGCAGTACTTC.

The rearrangement uses TRBV9 and TRBJ2-3; 9 bases are a match to TRBD2. After removal of 0 bases from V and 5 bases from J, the junction contained 10 bases not matched to a gene. CDR1 and CDR2 (germline): SGDLS, YYNGEE. The CDR3 extends over 17 amino acids. Written as DNA, the CDR3 is TGTGCCAGCAGCGTAGGGCTAGCGGGGCCAAGAGGAGATACGCAGTATTTT. Encoded protein: CASSVGLAGPRGDTQYF.

CDR3 sequence (DNA): TGTGCCAGCAGTTATCGAGGGGAGGAGCCCCAGCATTTT. Translated, it gives CASSYRGEEPQHF. The V call is TRBV6-5, the J call TRBJ1-5; D may be TRBD1 (5 bases). The CDR3 runs to 13 residues. Germline-derived CDR1 and CDR2 are MNHEY and SVGAGI. V lost 3 bases and J lost 8, with 11 bases in between.

V is TRBV10-1 and J is TRBJ2-3, with 9 bases fitting TRBD2. Germline CDR1 reads WNHNN; CDR2 reads SYGVQD (reference sequence). J gave up 3 bases and V 8 bases, and 3 bases lay outside the gene matches. This CDR3 is built from 13 residues. CDR3 coding DNA: TGCGCCAGCTCCCTAGCGGGGACAGATACGCAGTATTTT. It translates to CASSLAGTDTQYF.

This chain connects TRBV5-1 to TRBJ1-1; D is unresolved. Germline loops: CDR1 SGHRS, CDR2 YFSETQ. The V gene lost 0 bases and the J gene lost 4 bases, with 13 bases spanning the gap. CDR3 length: 15 residues. As DNA, the CDR3 is TGCGCCAGCAGCTTGGATGGGGAGTGGGGCACTGAAGCTTTCTTT. Protein: CASSLDGEWGTEAFF.

The chain is built from TRBV6-5 and TRBJ1-2, with D possibly TRBD1 on 6 matching bases. Germline assignment: CDR1 MNHEY and CDR2 SVGAGI. The CDR3 covers 14 residues. V lost 6 bases, J lost 8 bases, and 19 bases lay in between. CDR3 bases: TGTGCCAGCAGGGACAGACCGGAACGGCGGGGCTACACCTTC. Protein product: CASRDRPERRGYTF.

V and J are TRBV19 and TRBJ2-7, with 8 bases matching TRBD1. Germline-derived CDR1 and CDR2 are LNHDA and SQIVND (reference sequence). Losses at the gene ends were 4 bases for V and 5 bases for J; bases not matched to a gene: 7. The CDR3 loop spans 14 amino acids. CDR3 DNA sequence: TGTGCCAGTAGTAGCCGGGACAGGTTCGACGAGCAGTACTTC. Its protein product is CASSSRDRFDEQYF.

The chain links TRBV18 to TRBJ2-7; 7 bases map to TRBD2. CDR3 size: 17 residues. V lost 4 bases and J lost 2; bases outside the gene matches: 14. Germline V gives CDR1 KGHSH, CDR2 LQKENI. CDR3 in DNA: TGTGCCAGCTCACTATTTAGGTCCGCGGGAGAGGCCTACGAGCAGTACTTC. Translation gives CASSLFRSAGEAYEQYF.

The chain employs TRBV4-3 and TRBJ1-2; unclear D gene. Trimming shortened V by 4 bases and J by 1 base, and 16 bases separated the two germline ends. CDR3 length equals 16 residues. Germline CDR1 is LGHNA and CDR2 is YSLEER. In DNA form, the CDR3 reads TGCGCCAGCAGCCCGGATGAGTCCGCCCGTAACTATGGCTACACCTTC. Translated, it gives CASSPDESARNYGYTF.

The rearrangement uses TRBV12-5 and TRBJ2-7, with D tentatively TRBD2 (6 bases). V dropped 11 bases and J dropped 2 bases, with 22 bases sitting between them. Per germline, CDR1 LGHNT and CDR2 FRNRAP. The CDR3 contains 15 residues. The CDR3 sequence: CASPKGPSATYEQYF. In DNA, the CDR3 is TGTGCTTCGCCCAAGGGCCCTAGCGCGACCTACGAGCAGTACTTC. The full variable domain, its missing parts supplied by reference TRBV12-5 and TRBJ2-7, is DARVTQTPRHKVTEMGQEVTMRCQPILGHNTVFWYRQTMMQGLELLAYFRNRAPLDDSGMPKDRFSAEMPDATLATLKIQPSEPRDSAVYFCASPKGPSATYEQYFGPGTRLTVT.

The chain joins TRBV10-3 to TRBJ2-3; TRBD1 aligns across 7 bases. Unmatched junction bases numbered 10, after V lost 2 bases and J lost 2 bases. This CDR3 spans 17 amino acids. Germline V gene data show CDR1 as ENHRY and CDR2 as SYGVKD. The CDR3 DNA reads TGTGCCATCAGTGAGGGATCCGGCAGGGGGATCACAGATACGCAGTATTTT. This translates into CAISEGSGRGITDTQYF.

The genes are TRBV4-1 and TRBJ2-7; no firm D call. The CDR3 has 13 residues. The germline V gene encodes CDR1 MGHRA and CDR2 YSYEKL. Trimming shortened V by 0 bases and J by 5 bases, and 8 bases separated the two germline ends. CDR3 in DNA: TGCGCCAGCAGCCAAGAGGGCACAGACGAGCAGTACTTC. Translation: CASSQEGTDEQYF.

The rearrangement joins TRBV15 to TRBJ1-1; D uncertain. Germline assignment: CDR1 LNHNV and CDR2 YYDKDF (reference sequence). This CDR3 region has 12 residues. V lost 3 bases and J lost 1, with 3 bases in between. The chain's CDR3 is CATSSPNTEAFF. The CDR3 DNA reads as TGTGCCACCAGCAGCCCGAACACTGAAGCTTTCTTT.

The gene calls are TRBV9 and TRBJ2-7; D unclear. Germline V lookup: CDR1 SGDLS, CDR2 YYNGEE. This CDR3 spans 13 amino acids. V lost 0 bases and J lost 7, with 11 bases in between. CDR3 coding DNA: TGTGCCAGCAGCGTAGCGCCCAATGGAGAGCAGTACTTC. Its translation is CASSVAPNGEQYF.

The V and J genes are TRBV30 and TRBJ1-5; 7 positions match TRBD1. CDR1 and CDR2 (germline): GTSNPN, SVGIG (reference sequence). V lost 0 bases to trimming and J lost 5 bases; unmatched junction nucleotides: 7. The CDR3 has 15 residues. CDR3 nucleotide sequence: TGTGCCTGGAGTGTGGGAAGGGGGCTCTATCAGCCCCAGCATTTT. This codes for CAWSVGRGLYQPQHF.

V gene TRBV7-2 combines with J gene TRBJ2-4, with 8 bases lining up with TRBD2. The V segment lost 1 base and the J segment 6 bases; nucleotides outside the gene matches: 5. Germline-derived CDR1 and CDR2 are SGHTA and FQGNSA. CDR3 length: 15 amino acids. CDR3 loop: CASSLVAGGANIQYF. The CDR3 DNA follows: TGTGCCAGCAGCTTAGTTGCGGGAGGTGCAAACATTCAGTACTTC.

This rearrangement joins TRBV10-3 to TRBJ1-1; weak D call: TRBD1 (5 bases). Germline-derived CDR1 and CDR2 are ENHRY and SYGVKD. V was shortened by 2 bases and J by 3 bases, with 13 bases between the two germline ends. The CDR3 contains 15 residues. Here the CDR3 reads CAISEGNRRYTEAFF. In DNA form, the CDR3 reads TGTGCCATCAGTGAGGGAAACAGGAGATACACTGAAGCTTTCTTT.

This sequence joins TRBV7-3 and TRBJ2-2; D is unresolved. The CDR3 is 15 residues long. CDR1 is SGHTA, CDR2 FQGTGA, per germline. Between the trimmed V and J ends, which lost 0 bases and 5 bases, there was a span of 10 bases. DNA of the CDR3: TGTGCCAGCAGCTTAACTAGGGAAAGAACCGGGGAGCTGTTTTTT. Amino acids: CASSLTRERTGELFF.

This clone turned up a few times. The chain has TRBV7-3 and TRBJ1-2; TRBD1 might be the D (5 bases). Trimming removed 5 bases from V and 4 bases from J, with 20 bases in between. Germline V gives CDR1 SGHTA, CDR2 FQGTGA. The CDR3 spans 16 residues. In DNA, the CDR3 is TGTGCCAGCAGCCCATTTCAGGGACCTATACTCTATGGCTACACCTTC. Its protein product is CASSPFQGPILYGYTF. The entire variable domain, with the rest obtained from reference TRBV7-3 and TRBJ1-2, is as follows: GAGVSQTPSNKVTEKGKYVELRCDPISGHTALYWYRQSLGQGPEFLIYFQGTGAADDSGLPNDRFFAVRPEGSVSTLKIQRTERGDSAVYLCASSPFQGPILYGYTFGSGTRLTVV.

This chain connects TRBV29-1 to TRBJ2-7, with 9 positions matching TRBD1. The V and J ends lost 2 bases and 4 bases, in that order; junction bases with no gene match: 3. This CDR3 contains 13 residues. Germline loops: CDR1 SQVTM, CDR2 ANQGSEA. CDR3 region: CSVETGGQYEQYF. CDR3 in DNA: TGCAGCGTTGAAACAGGGGGCCAGTACGAGCAGTACTTC.

The rearrangement joins TRBV28 to TRBJ2-7, with 13 bases lining up with TRBD2. CDR3 size: 17 residues. CDR1 and CDR2 (germline): MDHEN, SYDVKM. V lost 7 bases to trimming and J lost 1 base; unmatched junction nucleotides: 10. The CDR3 coding sequence is TGTGCCAGCACCGGAACTAGCGGGGGGGTCAGGTCCTACGAGCAGTACTTC. Protein product: CASTGTSGGVRSYEQYF. The full variable domain, rest sourced from reference TRBV28 and TRBJ2-7, is DVKVTQSSRYLVKRTGEKVFLECVQDMDHENMFWYRQDPGLGLRLIYFSYDVKMKEKGDIPEGYSVSREKKERFSLILESASTNQTSMYLCASTGTSGGVRSYEQYFGPGTRLTVT.

J is TRBJ2-1 and V is TRBV5-1; D could derive from TRBD1 or TRBD2 (6 bases each). Deletions cut 4 bases from V and 0 bases from J, with 14 bases between. This CDR3 has 16 residues. Germline CDR1 reads SGHRS; CDR2 reads YFSETQ. The CDR3 DNA follows: TGCGCCAGCAGCCTCGCCCGGGGGCTCTCCTACAATGAGCAGTTCTTC. This gives the protein CASSLARGLSYNEQFF.

This rearrangement joins TRBV19 to TRBJ2-5; 8 bases line up with TRBD1. V was pared by 5 bases and J by 5 bases, with 19 bases of the junction left unmatched. CDR1 and CDR2 from the germline V gene are LNHDA and SQIVND (reference sequence). The CDR3 spans 18 residues. The CDR3 region is CASSGTPKTGVVAETQYF. The CDR3 DNA is TGTGCCAGTAGTGGCACCCCCAAGACAGGGGTTGTCGCTGAGACCCAGTACTTC.

The chain carries TRBV6-1 and TRBJ1-1; 9 bases match TRBD1. V trimming: 3 bases; J trimming: 5 bases; junction bases outside the gene matches: 4. Looked up from germline, CDR1 is MNHNS and CDR2 is SASEGT. The CDR3 consists of 14 residues. CDR3 nucleotide sequence: TGTGCCAGCAGTGAGCCCGGGACAGGGACTGAAGCTTTCTTT. Protein product: CASSEPGTGTEAFF.

This clone was counted many times. J is TRBJ2-7 and V is TRBV4-3, with 8 bases lining up with TRBD2. Germline V gene lookup returns CDR1 LGHNA and CDR2 YSLEER. The length of the CDR3 is 16 residues. V was pared by 4 bases and J by 2 bases, with 10 bases of the junction left unmatched. CDR3 residues: CASSLQHSSGPYEQYF. The CDR3, as DNA: TGCGCCAGCAGCCTGCAACATTCTAGCGGGCCCTACGAGCAGTACTTC.

The CDR3 sequence is CASSLGTGVFTEAFF. CDR3 DNA sequence: TGTGCCAGCAGCTTAGGGACAGGGGTATTCACTGAAGCTTTCTTT. V is TRBV5-4 and J is TRBJ1-1; 10 bases line up with TRBD1. V was pared by 2 bases and J by 4 bases, with 5 bases of the junction left unmatched. The CDR3 covers 15 residues. Germline-derived CDR1 and CDR2 are SGHNT and YYREEE (reference sequence).

The chain joins TRBV5-1 to TRBJ2-3; D assignment may be TRBD1 or TRBD2 (5 bases each). Trimming removed 4 bases at V and 2 bases at J, with 17 bases between. CDR3 length equals 16 residues. Per the germline V gene, CDR1 is SGHRS and CDR2 is YFSETQ. DNA of the CDR3: TGCGCCAGCAGCCCGGCGGTGGGACGGAACACAGATACGCAGTATTTT. Translating gives CASSPAVGRNTDTQYF.

The chain is built from TRBV5-6 and TRBJ1-4; perhaps TRBD1 as D (5 bases). Per germline, CDR1 SGHDT and CDR2 YYEEEE. This CDR3 region has 15 residues. V was trimmed by 4 bases and J by 7 bases, leaving 17 bases between them. CDR3: CASSQVGGAGEKLFF. The CDR3 nucleotides are TGTGCCAGCAGCCAGGTCGGAGGGGCGGGTGAAAAACTGTTTTTT.

The CDR3 DNA reads as TGCGCCAGCAGCCCCGGGACAGAAACCTCCTACGAGCAGTACTTC. Its protein product is CASSPGTETSYEQYF. This chain uses TRBV5-1 with TRBJ2-7; 7 bases line up with TRBD1. Germline V gene sequence: CDR1 SGHRS, CDR2 YFSETQ. This CDR3 contains 15 residues. The ends lost 4 bases at V and 0 bases at J; junction bases unmatched: 7.